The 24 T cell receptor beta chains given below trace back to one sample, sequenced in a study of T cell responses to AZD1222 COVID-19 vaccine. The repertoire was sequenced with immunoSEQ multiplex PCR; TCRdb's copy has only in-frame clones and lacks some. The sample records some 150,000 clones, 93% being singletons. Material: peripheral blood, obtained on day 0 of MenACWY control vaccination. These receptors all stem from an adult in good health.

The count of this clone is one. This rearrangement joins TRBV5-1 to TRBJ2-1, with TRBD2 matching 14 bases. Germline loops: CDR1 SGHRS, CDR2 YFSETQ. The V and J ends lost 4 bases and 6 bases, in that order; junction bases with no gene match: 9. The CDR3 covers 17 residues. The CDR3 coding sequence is TGCGCCAGCAGCGAATTGACCGGGACTAGCGGGAGCAATGAGCAGTTCTTC. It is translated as CASSELTGTSGSNEQFF.

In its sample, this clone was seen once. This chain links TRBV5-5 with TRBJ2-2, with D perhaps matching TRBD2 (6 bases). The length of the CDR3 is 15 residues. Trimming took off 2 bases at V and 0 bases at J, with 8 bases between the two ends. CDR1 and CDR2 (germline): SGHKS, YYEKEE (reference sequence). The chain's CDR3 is CASSFTGANTGELFF. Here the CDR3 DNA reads TGTGCCAGCAGCTTCACGGGGGCGAACACCGGGGAGCTGTTTTTT.

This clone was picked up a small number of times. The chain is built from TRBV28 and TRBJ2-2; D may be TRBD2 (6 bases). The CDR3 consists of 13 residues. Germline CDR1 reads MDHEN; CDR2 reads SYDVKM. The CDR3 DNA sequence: TGTGCTCTGGGGGGTTCGAACACCGGGGAGCTGTTTTTT. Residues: CALGGSNTGELFF.

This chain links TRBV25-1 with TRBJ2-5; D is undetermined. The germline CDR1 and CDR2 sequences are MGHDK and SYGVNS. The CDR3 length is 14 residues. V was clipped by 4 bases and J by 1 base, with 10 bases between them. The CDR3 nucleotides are TGTGCCAGCAGTGGTAAGGATAGCCAAGAGACCCAGTACTTC. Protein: CASSGKDSQETQYF.

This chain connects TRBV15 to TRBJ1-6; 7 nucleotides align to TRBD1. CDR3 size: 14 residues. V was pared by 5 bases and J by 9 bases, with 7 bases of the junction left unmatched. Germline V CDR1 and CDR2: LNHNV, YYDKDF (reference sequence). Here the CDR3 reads CATSLPQGGSPLHF. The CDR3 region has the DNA TGTGCCACCAGCCTTCCCCAGGGGGGTTCACCCCTCCACTTT.

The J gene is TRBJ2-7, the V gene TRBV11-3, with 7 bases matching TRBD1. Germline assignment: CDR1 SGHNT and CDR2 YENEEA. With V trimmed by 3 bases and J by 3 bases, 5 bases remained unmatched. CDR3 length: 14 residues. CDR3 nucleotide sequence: TGTGCCAGCAGCTTTGAAGGGGGCATCTACGAGCAGTACTTC. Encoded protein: CASSFEGGIYEQYF.

The chain's CDR3 is CASSLAHRVEETQYF. In DNA, the CDR3 is TGTGCCAGCAGCTTAGCGCACAGGGTGGAGGAGACCCAGTACTTC. V is TRBV7-2 and J is TRBJ2-5; D might be TRBD1 (6 bases). V lost 0 bases and J 5 bases, leaving 13 bases between the germline ends. CDR3 length equals 15 residues. CDR1 and CDR2 from the germline V gene are SGHTA and FQGNSA.

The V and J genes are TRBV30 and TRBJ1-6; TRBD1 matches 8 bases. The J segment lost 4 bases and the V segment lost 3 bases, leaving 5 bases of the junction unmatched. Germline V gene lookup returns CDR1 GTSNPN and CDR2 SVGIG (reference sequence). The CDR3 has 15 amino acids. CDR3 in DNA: TGTGCCTGGAGCCTGGACAGGGCTTATAATTCACCCCTCCACTTT. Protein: CAWSLDRAYNSPLHF.

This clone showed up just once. The CDR3 nucleotides are TGTGCCAGCAGCCCGACTAGCGGGAGTGATACGCAGTATTTT. Its protein is CASSPTSGSDTQYF. V and J are TRBV5-6 and TRBJ2-3, with 12 bases fitting TRBD2. The CDR3 spans 14 residues. J gave up 6 bases and V 4 bases, and 3 bases lay outside the gene matches. Germline CDR1 SGHDT, CDR2 YYEEEE. Full variable domain (remainder filled in from reference TRBV5-6 and TRBJ2-3): DAGVTQSPTHLIKTRGQQVTLRCSPKSGHDTVSWYQQALGQGPQFIFQYYEEEERQRGNFPDRFSGHQFPNYSSELNVNALLLGDSALYLCASSPTSGSDTQYFGPGTRLTVL.

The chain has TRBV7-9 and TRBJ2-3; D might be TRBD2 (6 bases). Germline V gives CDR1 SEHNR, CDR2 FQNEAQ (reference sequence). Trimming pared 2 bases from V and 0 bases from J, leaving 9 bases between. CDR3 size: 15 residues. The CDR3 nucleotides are TGTGCCAGCAGCTTACTAGCGCCTAGCACAGATACGCAGTATTTT. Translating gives CASSLLAPSTDTQYF.

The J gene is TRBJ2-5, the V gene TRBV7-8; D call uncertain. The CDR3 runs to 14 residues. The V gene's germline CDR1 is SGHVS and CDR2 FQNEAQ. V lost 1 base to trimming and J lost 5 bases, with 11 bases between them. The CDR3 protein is CASSLGPRKETQYF. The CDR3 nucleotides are TGTGCCAGCAGCTTAGGGCCAAGGAAGGAGACCCAGTACTTC.

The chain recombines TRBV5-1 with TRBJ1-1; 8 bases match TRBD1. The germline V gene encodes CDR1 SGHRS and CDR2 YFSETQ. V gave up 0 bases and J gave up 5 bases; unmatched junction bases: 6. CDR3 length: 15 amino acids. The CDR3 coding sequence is TGCGCCAGCAGCTTGGGGACAGGGCCGGGAACTGAAGCTTTCTTT. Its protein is CASSLGTGPGTEAFF.

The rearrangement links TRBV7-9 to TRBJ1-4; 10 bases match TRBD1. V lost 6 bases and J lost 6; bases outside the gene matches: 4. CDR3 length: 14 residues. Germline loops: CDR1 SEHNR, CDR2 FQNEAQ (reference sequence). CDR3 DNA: TGTGCCAGCAGTTCAGGGACAGGGGATGAAAAACTGTTTTTT. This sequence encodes CASSSGTGDEKLFF. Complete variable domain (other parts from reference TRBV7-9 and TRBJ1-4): DTGVSQNPRHKITKRGQNVTFRCDPISEHNRLYWYRQTLGQGPEFLTYFQNEAQLEKSRLLSDRFSAERPKGSFSTLEIQRTEQGDSAMYLCASSSGTGDEKLFFGSGTQLSVL.

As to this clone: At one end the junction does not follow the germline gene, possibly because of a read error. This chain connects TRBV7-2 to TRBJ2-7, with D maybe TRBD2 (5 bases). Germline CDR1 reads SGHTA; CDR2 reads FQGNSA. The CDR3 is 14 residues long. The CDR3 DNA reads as TGTGCCAGCAACTTAACGTCTAGCCTCTACGAGCAGTACTTC. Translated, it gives CASNLTSSLYEQYF. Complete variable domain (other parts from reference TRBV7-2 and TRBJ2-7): GAGVSQSPSNKVTEKGKDVELRCDPISGHTALYWYRQSLGQGLEFLIYFQGNSAPDKSGLPSDRFSAERTGGSVSTLTIQRTQQEDSAVYLCASNLTSSLYEQYFGPGTRLTVT.

CDR3 sequence: CASSLGAVAGNTIYF. Written as DNA, the CDR3 is TGTGCCAGCAGCCTAGGGGCGGTGGCTGGAAACACCATATATTTT. J is TRBJ1-3 and V is TRBV7-9, with D perhaps TRBD1 (5 bases). V gave up 5 bases and J gave up 2 bases, with 13 bases separating them. This CDR3 comprises 15 residues. Germline V gene data show CDR1 as SEHNR and CDR2 as FQNEAQ (reference sequence).

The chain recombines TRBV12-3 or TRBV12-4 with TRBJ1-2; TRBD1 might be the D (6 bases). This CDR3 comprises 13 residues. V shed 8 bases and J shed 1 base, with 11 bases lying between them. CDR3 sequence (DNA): TGTGCCAGCTACAGGGAAGGTAACTATGGCTACACCTTC. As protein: CASYREGNYGYTF.

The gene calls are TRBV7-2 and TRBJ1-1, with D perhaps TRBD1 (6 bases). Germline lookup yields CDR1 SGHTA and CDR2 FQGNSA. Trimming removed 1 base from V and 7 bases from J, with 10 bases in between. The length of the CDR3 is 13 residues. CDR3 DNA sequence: TGTGCCAGCAGCTTAGACAGGGCGAATGAAGCTTTCTTT. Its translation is CASSLDRANEAFF.

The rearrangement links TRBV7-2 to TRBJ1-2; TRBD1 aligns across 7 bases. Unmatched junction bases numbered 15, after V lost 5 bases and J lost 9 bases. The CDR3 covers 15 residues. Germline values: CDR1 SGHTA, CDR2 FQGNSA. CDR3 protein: CASSVAQGQYSSYTF. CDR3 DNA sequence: TGTGCCAGCAGCGTGGCCCAGGGACAGTATTCAAGCTACACCTTC.

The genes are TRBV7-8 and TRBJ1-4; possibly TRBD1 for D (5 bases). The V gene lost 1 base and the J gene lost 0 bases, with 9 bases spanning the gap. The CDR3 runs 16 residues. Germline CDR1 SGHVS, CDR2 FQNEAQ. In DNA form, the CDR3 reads TGTGCCAGCAGCTTAGTCATGACAGCAACTAATGAAAAACTGTTTTTT. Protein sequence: CASSLVMTATNEKLFF.

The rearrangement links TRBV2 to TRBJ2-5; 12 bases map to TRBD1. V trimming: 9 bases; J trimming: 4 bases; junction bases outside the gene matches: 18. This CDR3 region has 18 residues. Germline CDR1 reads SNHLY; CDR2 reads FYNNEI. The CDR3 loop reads CASIGFYGGTGGGETQYF. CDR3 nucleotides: TGTGCCAGTATTGGGTTTTACGGTGGGACAGGGGGCGGAGAGACCCAGTACTTC.

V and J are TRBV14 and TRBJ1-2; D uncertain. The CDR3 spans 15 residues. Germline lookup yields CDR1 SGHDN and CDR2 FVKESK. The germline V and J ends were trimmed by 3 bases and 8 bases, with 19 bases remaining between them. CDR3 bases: TGTGCCAGCAGCCACAGGAGTTATCAGGTCGGGGGCTACACCTTC. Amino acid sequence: CASSHRSYQVGGYTF.

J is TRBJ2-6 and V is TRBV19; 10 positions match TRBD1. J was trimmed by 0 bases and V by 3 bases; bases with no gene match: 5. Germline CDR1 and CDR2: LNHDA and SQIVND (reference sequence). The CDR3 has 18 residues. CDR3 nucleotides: TGTGCCAGTAGTATCGGGAGACAGGGGGCCTCTGGGGCCAACGTCCTGACTTTC. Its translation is CASSIGRQGASGANVLTF.

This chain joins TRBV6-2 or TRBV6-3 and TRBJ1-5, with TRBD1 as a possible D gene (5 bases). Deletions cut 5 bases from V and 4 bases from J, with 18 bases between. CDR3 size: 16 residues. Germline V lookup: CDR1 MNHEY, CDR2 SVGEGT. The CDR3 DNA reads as TGTGCCAGCAGTAACGACGGGGCCCTCGGAAATCAGCCCCAGCATTTT. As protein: CASSNDGALGNQPQHF.

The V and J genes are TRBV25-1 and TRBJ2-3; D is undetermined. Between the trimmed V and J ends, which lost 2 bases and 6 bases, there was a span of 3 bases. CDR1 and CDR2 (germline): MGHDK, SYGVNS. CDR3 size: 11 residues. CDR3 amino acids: CASSEIDTQYF. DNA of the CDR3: TGTGCCAGCAGTGAAATTGATACGCAGTATTTT. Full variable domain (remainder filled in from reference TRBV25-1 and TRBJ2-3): EADIYQTPRYLVIGTGKKITLECSQTMGHDKMYWYQQDPGMELHLIHYSYGVNSTEKGDLSSESTVSRIRTEHFPLTLESARPSHTSQYLCASSEIDTQYFGPGTRLTVL.